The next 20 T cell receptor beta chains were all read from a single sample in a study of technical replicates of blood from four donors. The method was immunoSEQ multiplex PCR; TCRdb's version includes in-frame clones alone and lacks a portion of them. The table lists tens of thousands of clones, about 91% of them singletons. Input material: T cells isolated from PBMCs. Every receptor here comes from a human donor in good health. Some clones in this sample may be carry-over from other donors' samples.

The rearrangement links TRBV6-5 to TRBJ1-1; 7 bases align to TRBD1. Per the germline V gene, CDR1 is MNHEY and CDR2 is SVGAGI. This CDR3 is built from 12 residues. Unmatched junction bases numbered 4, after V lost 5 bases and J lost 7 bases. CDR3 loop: CASSPTGFEAFF. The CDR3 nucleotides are TGTGCCAGCAGTCCGACAGGGTTTGAAGCTTTCTTT.

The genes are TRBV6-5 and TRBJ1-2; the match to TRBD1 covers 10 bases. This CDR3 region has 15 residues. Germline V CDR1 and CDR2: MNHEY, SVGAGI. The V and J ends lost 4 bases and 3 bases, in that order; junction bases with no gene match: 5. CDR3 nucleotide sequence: TGTGCCAGCAGTTGGACCGGGACAGGGGACTATGGCTACACCTTC. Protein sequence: CASSWTGTGDYGYTF.

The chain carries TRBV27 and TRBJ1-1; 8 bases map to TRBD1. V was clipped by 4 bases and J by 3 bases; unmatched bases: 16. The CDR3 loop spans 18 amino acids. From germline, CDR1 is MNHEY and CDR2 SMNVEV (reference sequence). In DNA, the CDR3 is TGTGCCAGCAGTTATGCGACAGGGGTAAGGTCTCGGCACACTGAAGCTTTCTTT. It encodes CASSYATGVRSRHTEAFF.

CDR3 protein: CASSPRLLQGEQYF. CDR3 DNA: TGTGCCAGCAGCCCCCGGCTCCTACAGGGAGAGCAGTACTTC. The V and J genes are TRBV9 and TRBJ2-7, with D perhaps matching TRBD1 (6 bases). CDR3 size: 14 residues. Trimming shortened V by 4 bases and J by 7 bases, and 18 bases separated the two germline ends. Per germline, CDR1 SGDLS and CDR2 YYNGEE.

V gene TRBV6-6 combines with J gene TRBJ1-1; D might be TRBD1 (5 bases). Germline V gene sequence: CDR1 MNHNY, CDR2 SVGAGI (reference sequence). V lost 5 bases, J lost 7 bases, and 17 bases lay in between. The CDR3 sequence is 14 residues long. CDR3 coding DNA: TGTGCCAGCAGTGATACCGCTCAGGGTTATGAAGCTTTCTTT. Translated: CASSDTAQGYEAFF.

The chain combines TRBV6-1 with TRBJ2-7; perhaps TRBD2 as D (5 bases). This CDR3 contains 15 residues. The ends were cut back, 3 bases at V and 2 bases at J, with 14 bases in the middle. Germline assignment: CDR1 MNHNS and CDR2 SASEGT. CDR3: CASSEEPGVAYEQYF. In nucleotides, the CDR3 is TGTGCCAGCAGTGAGGAACCCGGGGTCGCCTACGAGCAGTACTTC.

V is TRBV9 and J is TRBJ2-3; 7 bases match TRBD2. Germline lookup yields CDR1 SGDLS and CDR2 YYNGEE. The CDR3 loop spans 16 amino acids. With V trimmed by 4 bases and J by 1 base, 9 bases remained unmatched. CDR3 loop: CASSPWGGEGTDTQYF. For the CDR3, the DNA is TGTGCCAGCAGCCCCTGGGGGGGGGAGGGCACAGATACGCAGTATTTT.

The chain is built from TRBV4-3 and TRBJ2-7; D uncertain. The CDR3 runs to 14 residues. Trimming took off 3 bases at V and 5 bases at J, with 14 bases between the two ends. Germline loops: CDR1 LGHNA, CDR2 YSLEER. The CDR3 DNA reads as TGCGCCAGCAGCCAGTACGATCTTACGGACGAGCAGTACTTC. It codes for CASSQYDLTDEQYF.

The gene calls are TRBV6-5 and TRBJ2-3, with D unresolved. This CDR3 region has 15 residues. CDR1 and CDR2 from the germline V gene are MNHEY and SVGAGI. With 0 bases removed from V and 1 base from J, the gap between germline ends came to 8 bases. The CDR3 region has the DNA TGTGCCAGCAGTTACTCGGGCATGGGCACAGATACGCAGTATTTT. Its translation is CASSYSGMGTDTQYF.

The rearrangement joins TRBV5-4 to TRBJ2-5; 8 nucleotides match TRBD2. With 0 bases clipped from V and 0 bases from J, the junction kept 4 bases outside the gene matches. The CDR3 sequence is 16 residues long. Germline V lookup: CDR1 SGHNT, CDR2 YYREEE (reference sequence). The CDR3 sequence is CASSLVLAGYQETQYF. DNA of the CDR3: TGTGCCAGCAGCTTGGTTTTAGCGGGGTACCAAGAGACCCAGTACTTC.

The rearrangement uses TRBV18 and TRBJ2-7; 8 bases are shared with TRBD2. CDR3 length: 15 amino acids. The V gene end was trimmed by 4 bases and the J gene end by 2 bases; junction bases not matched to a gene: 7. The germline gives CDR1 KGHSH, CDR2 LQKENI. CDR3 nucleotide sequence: TGTGCCAGCTCACGTGCTTCGGGACTAGCCTACGAGCAGTACTTC. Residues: CASSRASGLAYEQYF.

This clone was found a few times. In nucleotides, the CDR3 is TGTGCCAGCAGCCAAGATCGAACAGGCTTGCATTTT. This codes for CASSQDRTGLHF. The chain combines TRBV14 with TRBJ1-5, with D maybe TRBD1 (5 bases). The V end was cut by 0 bases, the J end by 15 bases, with 12 bases between. There are 12 residues in the CDR3. The V gene's germline CDR1 is SGHDN and CDR2 FVKESK.

The CDR3 loop reads CSVEGDRYEQYF. The CDR3 region has the DNA TGCAGCGTTGAAGGGGACAGATACGAGCAGTACTTC. This sequence joins TRBV29-1 and TRBJ2-5; 7 bases are a match to TRBD1. Judging by the DNA end, TRBJ2-7 fits better; the J call may be wrong. This CDR3 is built from 12 residues. Germline CDR1 and CDR2: SQVTM and ANQGSEA.

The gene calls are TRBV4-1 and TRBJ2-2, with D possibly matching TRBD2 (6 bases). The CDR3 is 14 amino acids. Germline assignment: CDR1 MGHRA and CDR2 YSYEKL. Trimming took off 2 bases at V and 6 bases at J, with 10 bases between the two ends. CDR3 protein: CASSQPRRAGELFF. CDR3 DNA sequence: TGCGCCAGCAGCCAACCTAGGAGGGCCGGGGAGCTGTTTTTT.

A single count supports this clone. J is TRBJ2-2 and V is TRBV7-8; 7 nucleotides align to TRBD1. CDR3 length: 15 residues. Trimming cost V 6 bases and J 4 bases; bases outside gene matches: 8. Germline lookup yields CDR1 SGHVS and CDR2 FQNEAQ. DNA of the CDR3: TGTGCCAGCAGACTTAACAGGGGCGCCACCGGGGAGCTGTTTTTT. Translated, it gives CASRLNRGATGELFF.

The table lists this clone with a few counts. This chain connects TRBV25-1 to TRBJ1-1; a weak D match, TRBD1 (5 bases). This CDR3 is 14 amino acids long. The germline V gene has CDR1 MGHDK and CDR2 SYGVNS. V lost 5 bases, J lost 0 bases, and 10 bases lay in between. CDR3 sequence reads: CASSKTGLNTEAFF. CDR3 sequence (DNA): TGTGCCAGCAGTAAAACAGGCCTGAACACTGAAGCTTTCTTT.

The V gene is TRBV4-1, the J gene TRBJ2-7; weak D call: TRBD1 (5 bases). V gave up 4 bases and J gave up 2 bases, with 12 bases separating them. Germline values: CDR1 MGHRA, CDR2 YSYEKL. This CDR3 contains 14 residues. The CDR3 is CASSLRVGTYEQYF. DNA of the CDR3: TGCGCCAGCAGCCTCAGGGTAGGGACCTACGAGCAGTACTTC.

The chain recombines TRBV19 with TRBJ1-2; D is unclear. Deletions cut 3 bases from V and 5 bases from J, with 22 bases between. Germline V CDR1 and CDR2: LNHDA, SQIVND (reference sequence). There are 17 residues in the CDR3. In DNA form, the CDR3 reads TGTGCCAGTAGTATTCCGGTAGGCGACCGGAGGAGTTATGGCTACACCTTC. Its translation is CASSIPVGDRRSYGYTF.

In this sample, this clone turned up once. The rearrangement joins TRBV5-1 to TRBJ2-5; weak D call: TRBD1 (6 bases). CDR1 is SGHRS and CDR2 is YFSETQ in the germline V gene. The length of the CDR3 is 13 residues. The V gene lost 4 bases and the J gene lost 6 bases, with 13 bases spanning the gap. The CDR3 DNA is TGCGCCAGCAGCCCTACAGGGTGGCAGACCCAGTACTTC. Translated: CASSPTGWQTQYF.

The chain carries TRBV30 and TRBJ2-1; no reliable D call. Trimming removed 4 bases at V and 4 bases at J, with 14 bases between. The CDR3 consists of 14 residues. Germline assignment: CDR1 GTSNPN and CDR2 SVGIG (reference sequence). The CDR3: CAWNGDSLYNEQFF. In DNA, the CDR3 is TGTGCCTGGAACGGCGACTCTCTTTACAATGAGCAGTTCTTC.